The 24 T cell receptor beta chains below come from one sample, sequenced in a study of CD8+ T cells in alopecia areata. As for treatment: oral pan-JAK inhibitor, 5-10 mg twice daily. RNA was extracted and reverse transcribed into cDNA as the sequencing template. Generated by immunoSEQ multiplex PCR, the TCRdb table keeps only in-frame clones and is missing some. The table includes over 200,000 clones, roughly 64% detected once. The source was CD4+ T cells sorted from blood, collected at week 4, from a patient treated with tofacitinib. The receptor source for this set is a human donor with alopecia areata.

The gene calls are TRBV6-6 and TRBJ1-1, with TRBD1 as a possible D gene (5 bases). Germline values: CDR1 MNHNY, CDR2 SVGAGI (reference sequence). Trimming removed 2 bases at V and 7 bases at J, with 11 bases between. The CDR3 runs to 13 residues. CDR3 sequence (DNA): TGTGCCAGCAGTTACAGCAGGGATCGTGAAGCTTTCTTT. Translating gives CASSYSRDREAFF.

For this clone: At the DNA level, this CDR3 is encoded by other sequences in the same sample as well. V and J are TRBV29-1 and TRBJ1-1, with a possible D match to TRBD1 (6 bases). The V and J ends lost 4 bases and 0 bases respectively, with 9 bases between them. CDR1 and CDR2 (germline): SQVTM, ANQGSEA. This CDR3 comprises 13 residues. The CDR3 DNA reads as TGCAGCGTTGGGGGGGCTTTGAACACTGAAGCTTTCTTT. Translated, it gives CSVGGALNTEAFF.

The chain's CDR3 is CASNSGTSGGDYNEQFF. In DNA, the CDR3 is TGTGCCAGTAACTCCGGGACTAGCGGGGGGGATTACAATGAGCAGTTCTTC. This chain links TRBV19 with TRBJ2-1; the match to TRBD2 covers 16 bases. The CDR3 contains 17 residues. V lost 7 bases and J lost 4; bases outside the gene matches: 7. Germline lookup yields CDR1 LNHDA and CDR2 SQIVND (reference sequence).

This clone came up once. J is TRBJ1-5 and V is TRBV2; D perhaps matches TRBD1 (5 bases). V dropped 4 bases and J dropped 4 bases, with 8 bases sitting between them. The CDR3 is 13 amino acids. Germline-derived CDR1 and CDR2 are SNHLY and FYNNEI. The CDR3 loop reads CASSAEGNQPQHF. The DNA for the CDR3 is TGTGCCAGCAGTGCCGAGGGGAATCAGCCCCAGCATTTT.

The chain uses TRBV6-5 and TRBJ2-5, with D perhaps matching TRBD1 (7 bases). The CDR3 is 16 residues long. CDR1 MNHEY and CDR2 SVGAGI come from the germline V gene. V lost 4 bases and J lost 4, with 19 bases in between. CDR3 sequence: CASSLTGTSLGETQYF. CDR3 bases: TGTGCCAGCAGTTTGACAGGGACTTCCTTAGGAGAGACCCAGTACTTC.

The CDR3 spells CASSRTSGDNEQFF. CDR3 nucleotides: TGTGCCAGCAGCAGGACTAGCGGGGATAATGAGCAGTTCTTC. The V call is TRBV5-6, the J call TRBJ2-1, with 12 bases that match TRBD2. The CDR3 extends over 14 amino acids. The V and J ends lost 4 bases and 7 bases, in that order; junction bases with no gene match: 3. Germline values: CDR1 SGHDT, CDR2 YYEEEE.

The chain links TRBV9 to TRBJ1-1; 7 positions match TRBD1. This CDR3 contains 14 residues. Germline assignment: CDR1 SGDLS and CDR2 YYNGEE. The J segment lost 3 bases and the V segment lost 6 bases, leaving 8 bases of the junction unmatched. The CDR3 DNA reads TGTGCCAGCAACACAGGGGCCCGGGACACTGAAGCTTTCTTT. Translation: CASNTGARDTEAFF.

The genes are TRBV2 and TRBJ2-7; perhaps TRBD2 as D (6 bases). The V gene lost 6 bases and the J gene lost 3 bases, with 15 bases spanning the gap. Germline V gives CDR1 SNHLY, CDR2 FYNNEI. This CDR3 comprises 14 residues. CDR3 loop: CASREGSGGYEQYF. The CDR3 DNA sequence: TGTGCCAGCAGGGAGGGTAGCGGAGGCTACGAGCAGTACTTC.

CDR3 sequence (DNA): TGCGCCAGCGGGCCTAGCGGGGGGTCCTACAATGAGCAGTTCTTC. As protein: CASGPSGGSYNEQFF. The rearrangement uses TRBV5-1 and TRBJ2-1, with 11 bases matching TRBD2. The V and J ends lost 7 bases and 1 base, in that order; junction bases with no gene match: 4. Germline CDR1 is SGHRS and CDR2 is YFSETQ. The CDR3 totals 15 residues.

The chain links TRBV7-9 to TRBJ2-1; perhaps D is TRBD1 or TRBD2 (5 bases each). The CDR3 contains 14 residues. Germline V gene sequence: CDR1 SEHNR, CDR2 FQNEAQ (reference sequence). V lost 1 base and J lost 14, with 18 bases in between. The CDR3 nucleotides read TGTGCCAGCAGCTTAGGGGCCAGGGCGGTAGCGAAGTTCTTC. Its translation is CASSLGARAVAKFF. Together with reference TRBV7-9 and TRBJ2-1, the CDR3 gives the full variable domain: DTGVSQNPRHKITKRGQNVTFRCDPISEHNRLYWYRQTLGQGPEFLTYFQNEAQLEKSRLLSDRFSAERPKGSFSTLEIQRTEQGDSAMYLCASSLGARAVAKFFGPGTRLTVL.

The chain recombines TRBV11-2 with TRBJ2-7; D not resolved. V was shortened by 5 bases and J by 3 bases, with 8 bases between the two germline ends. Germline values: CDR1 SGHAT, CDR2 FQNNGV. The CDR3 spans 12 residues. CDR3 amino acids: CASSPDRYEQYF. The DNA of the CDR3 is TGTGCCAGCAGCCCAGACCGCTACGAGCAGTACTTC.

In DNA, the CDR3 is TGTGCCAGCAGCTCGACAGTGTCCACCGGGGAGCTGTTTTTT. Translating it yields CASSSTVSTGELFF. This chain links TRBV11-2 with TRBJ2-2; tentative D call: TRBD1 (5 bases). With 4 bases removed from V and 4 bases from J, the gap between germline ends came to 10 bases. The germline V gene encodes CDR1 SGHAT and CDR2 FQNNGV. The CDR3 consists of 14 residues.

DNA for the CDR3: TGTGCCAGCAGCTTGGAGCAGGGGGCTGGAATGAACACTGAAGCTTTCTTT. Protein: CASSLEQGAGMNTEAFF. This rearrangement joins TRBV5-6 to TRBJ1-1; 8 bases agree with TRBD1. CDR1 and CDR2 (germline): SGHDT, YYEEEE. V trimming: 0 bases; J trimming: 0 bases; junction bases outside the gene matches: 7. The CDR3 contains 17 residues.

The chain recombines TRBV6-6 with TRBJ1-3; D is perhaps TRBD1 (6 bases). Germline V gene sequence: CDR1 MNHNY, CDR2 SVGAGI (reference sequence). The CDR3 is 12 residues long. Trimming pared 8 bases from V and 8 bases from J, leaving 13 bases between. CDR3 sequence: CASEGTSDTIYF. CDR3 DNA sequence: TGTGCCAGCGAGGGGACATCTGACACCATATATTTT.

The count of this clone is one. The chain uses TRBV19 and TRBJ1-6; D is uncertain. V lost 3 bases and J 7 bases, leaving 13 bases between the germline ends. The germline V gene has CDR1 LNHDA and CDR2 SQIVND (reference sequence). This CDR3 comprises 15 residues. Here the CDR3 reads CASSIVRPDNSPLHF. In DNA, the CDR3 is TGTGCCAGTAGTATCGTTCGGCCCGACAATTCACCCCTCCACTTT.

This chain joins TRBV5-1 and TRBJ2-3, with D perhaps TRBD2 (5 bases). The CDR3 covers 15 residues. V was trimmed by 0 bases and J by 1 base, leaving 9 bases between them. Germline loops: CDR1 SGHRS, CDR2 YFSETQ. This chain's CDR3 is CASSLVLVGTDTQYF. CDR3 coding DNA: TGCGCCAGCAGCTTGGTACTAGTGGGCACAGATACGCAGTATTTT.

The chain carries TRBV7-2 and TRBJ1-3, with D perhaps TRBD1 (5 bases). Germline loops: CDR1 SGHTA, CDR2 FQGNSA. The CDR3 extends over 16 amino acids. V was trimmed by 3 bases and J by 0 bases, leaving 12 bases between them. In DNA form, the CDR3 reads TGTGCCAGCAGCTTGGAGGGGACTAGCTCTGGAAACACCATATATTTT. It specifies CASSLEGTSSGNTIYF.

A single count supports this clone. The rearrangement uses TRBV30 and TRBJ1-1; perhaps TRBD1 as D (6 bases). The CDR3 is 14 residues long. Trimming shortened V by 2 bases and J by 4 bases, and 14 bases separated the two germline ends. Germline CDR1 is GTSNPN and CDR2 is SVGIG (reference sequence). CDR3 DNA: TGTGCCTGGAGTAACACTCCAGGGGCCACTGAAGCTTTCTTT. Encoded protein: CAWSNTPGATEAFF.

This chain uses TRBV30 with TRBJ1-5, with D tentatively TRBD1 (6 bases). V was shortened by 0 bases and J by 7 bases, with 10 bases between the two germline ends. CDR1 and CDR2 from the germline V gene are GTSNPN and SVGIG (reference sequence). There are 13 residues in the CDR3. The CDR3 nucleotides are TGTGCCTGGAGTGTATCGGGGGGCCAGCCCCAGCATTTT. Amino acids: CAWSVSGGQPQHF.

This clone was seen just once. The J gene is TRBJ2-7, the V gene TRBV6-5; D possibly corresponds to TRBD1 (5 bases). The CDR3 has 13 amino acids. The V and J ends lost 6 bases and 3 bases respectively, with 12 bases between them. Germline loops: CDR1 MNHEY, CDR2 SVGAGI. The CDR3 sequence: CASSPTGYYEQYF. Here the CDR3 DNA reads TGTGCCAGCAGCCCTACAGGATACTACGAGCAGTACTTC.

The V call is TRBV2, the J call TRBJ1-1, with TRBD1 matching 8 bases. This CDR3 comprises 15 residues. The V gene end was trimmed by 8 bases and the J gene end by 1 base; junction bases not matched to a gene: 9. CDR1 is SNHLY and CDR2 is FYNNEI in the germline V gene. Here the CDR3 DNA reads TGTGCCAGCGATGGACAGGGTATGCCGAACACTGAAGCTTTCTTT. Protein: CASDGQGMPNTEAFF.

CDR3 coding DNA: TGTGCCATCAGTGAGCCCAGCTTCTACGAGCAGTACTTC. Translated, it gives CAISEPSFYEQYF. V is TRBV10-3 and J is TRBJ2-7; D not resolved. This CDR3 region has 13 residues. V dropped 2 bases and J dropped 3 bases, with 8 bases sitting between them. The germline CDR1 and CDR2 sequences are ENHRY and SYGVKD.

This clone appeared a few times. This rearrangement joins TRBV13 to TRBJ1-5; D gene unclear. This CDR3 region has 14 residues. V was shortened by 2 bases and J by 1 base, with 6 bases between the two germline ends. CDR1 and CDR2 (germline): PRHDT, FYEKMQ (reference sequence). Written as DNA, the CDR3 is TGTGCCAGCAGCTTAATGAGGAGCAATCAGCCCCAGCATTTT. Protein sequence: CASSLMRSNQPQHF.

In its sample, this clone was seen a few times. The chain combines TRBV7-9 with TRBJ1-2; D not resolved. Trimming shortened V by 6 bases and J by 4 bases, and 15 bases separated the two germline ends. Looked up from germline, CDR1 is SEHNR and CDR2 is FQNEAQ (reference sequence). The CDR3 is 14 residues long. CDR3: CASSSSELSYGYTF. CDR3 coding DNA: TGTGCCAGCAGTAGTTCGGAATTGTCCTATGGCTACACCTTC.